The T cell receptor (beta chain) described here comes from a study of patients and donors after allogeneic stem cell transplantation. V dropped 7 bases and J dropped 0; count of bases not matched to a gene: 6. CDR3 length equals 13 residues. Germline assignment: CDR1 SQVTM and CDR2 ANQGSEA. TCRdb called the RT-PCR reads again in MiXCR, with one record for every CDR3 protein. In the table there are roughly 200,000 distinct CDR3 sequences, roughly two fifths of which are singletons. The chain employs TRBV29-1 and TRBJ2-7, with 7 bases matching TRBD1. Sequencing was performed on blood, either unsorted or a sorted T cell fraction (not recorded which). This clonotype originated in a human donor who was either an allogeneic HSCT recipient or a stem cell or donor lymphocyte infusion donor (not recorded which). It is not recorded whose cells these are; they may come from a transplant donor. The CDR3 DNA reads as TGCAGCGCCCAGGGACAGAGCTCCTACGAGCAGTACTTC. Its protein is CSAQGQSSYEQYF.